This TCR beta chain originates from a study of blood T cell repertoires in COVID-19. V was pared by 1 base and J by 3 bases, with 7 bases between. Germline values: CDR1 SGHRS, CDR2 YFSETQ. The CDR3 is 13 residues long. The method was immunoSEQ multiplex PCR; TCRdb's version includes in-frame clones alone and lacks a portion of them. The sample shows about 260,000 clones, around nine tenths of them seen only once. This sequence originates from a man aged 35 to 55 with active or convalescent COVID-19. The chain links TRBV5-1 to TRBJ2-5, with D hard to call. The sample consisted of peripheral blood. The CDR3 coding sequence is TGCGCCAGCAGCTTGTTTAGTGAAGAGACCCAGTACTTC. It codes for CASSLFSEETQYF.